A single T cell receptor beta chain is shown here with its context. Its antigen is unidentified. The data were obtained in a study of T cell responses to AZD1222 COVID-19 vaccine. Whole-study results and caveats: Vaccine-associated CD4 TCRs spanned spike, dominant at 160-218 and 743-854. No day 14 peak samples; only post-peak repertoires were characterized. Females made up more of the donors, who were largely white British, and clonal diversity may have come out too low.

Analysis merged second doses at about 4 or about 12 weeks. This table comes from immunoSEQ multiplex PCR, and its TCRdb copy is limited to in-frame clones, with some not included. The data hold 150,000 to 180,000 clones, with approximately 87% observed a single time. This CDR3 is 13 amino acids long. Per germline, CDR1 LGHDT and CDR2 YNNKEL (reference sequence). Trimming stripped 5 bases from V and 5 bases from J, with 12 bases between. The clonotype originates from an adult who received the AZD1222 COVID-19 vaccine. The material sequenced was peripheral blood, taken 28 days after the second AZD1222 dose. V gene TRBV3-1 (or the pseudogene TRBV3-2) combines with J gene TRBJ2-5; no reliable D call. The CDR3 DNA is TGTGCCAGCAGCTACAGCAGGAGTGAGACCCAGTACTTC. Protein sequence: CASSYSRSETQYF.